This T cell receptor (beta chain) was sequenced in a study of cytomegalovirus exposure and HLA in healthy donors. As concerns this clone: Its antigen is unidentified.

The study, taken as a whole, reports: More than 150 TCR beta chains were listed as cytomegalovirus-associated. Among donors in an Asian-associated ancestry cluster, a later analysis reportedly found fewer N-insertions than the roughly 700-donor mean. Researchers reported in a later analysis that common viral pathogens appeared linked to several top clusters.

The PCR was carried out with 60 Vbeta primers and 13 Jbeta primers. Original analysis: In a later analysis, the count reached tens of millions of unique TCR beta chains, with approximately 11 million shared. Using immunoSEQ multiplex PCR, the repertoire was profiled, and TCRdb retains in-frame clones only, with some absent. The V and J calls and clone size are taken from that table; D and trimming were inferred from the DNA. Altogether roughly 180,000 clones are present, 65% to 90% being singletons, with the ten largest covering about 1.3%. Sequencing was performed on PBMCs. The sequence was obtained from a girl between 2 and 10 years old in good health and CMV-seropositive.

In DNA, the CDR3 is TGTGCCAGCAGCCTCACCCCGGGTCAAGGCGAAGCTTTCTTT. Protein product: CASSLTPGQGEAFF. The gene calls are TRBV6-5 and TRBJ1-1; no clear D gene. V was cut by 6 bases and J by 8 bases, with 19 bases left in between. The CDR3 extends over 14 amino acids. Germline values: CDR1 MNHEY, CDR2 SVGAGI.